The present TCR beta chain was sequenced within a study of siplizumab effects on memory and regulatory T cells. This clone was detected only once. Deletions cut 1 base from V and 2 bases from J, with 9 bases between. Germline CDR1 is SEHNR and CDR2 is FQNEAQ (reference sequence). The CDR3 extends over 14 amino acids. The assay was immunoSEQ multiplex PCR, and TCRdb's table has in-frame clones only and misses some. The repertoire has about 50,000 clones, approximately 84% of them found once; the top ten carry about 0.35%. The sequenced material came from naive CD8+ T cells sorted from blood. This receptor was obtained from a human donor in good health. The V and J genes are TRBV7-9 and TRBJ2-7; D is unresolved. The CDR3 loop reads CASSLELFAYEQYF. As DNA, the CDR3 is TGTGCCAGCAGCTTAGAATTGTTTGCCTACGAGCAGTACTTC.